Below, 2 T cell receptor beta chains from the same sample are listed, as sequenced in a study of a mutant IDH1 vaccine in newly diagnosed glioma. Repertoires were generated with immunoSEQ multiplex PCR, while TCRdb's copy carries only in-frame clones and drops some. Of tens of thousands of clones listed, approximately 85% are singletons. Time point meaning: baseline, week 1 (first vaccination visit). Sample treatment: pre-vaccination baseline after standard-of-care therapy. The sample consisted of PBMCs, taken from a glioma patient treated with radiotherapy, temozolomide or both. These receptors were obtained from a middle-aged man with glioma.

V usage is TRBV6-5 and J usage is TRBJ2-7; 13 bases line up with TRBD2. Germline assignment: CDR1 MNHEY and CDR2 SVGAGI. CDR3 length equals 15 residues. The V segment lost 6 bases and the J segment 0 bases; nucleotides outside the gene matches: 2. The CDR3 loop is CASSRLAGGSYEQYF. The CDR3 region has the DNA TGTGCCAGCAGCCGACTAGCGGGAGGCTCCTACGAGCAGTACTTC.

The table lists this clone with a count of one. The V and J genes are TRBV5-6 and TRBJ1-5, with 8 bases that match TRBD1. Germline V gene lookup returns CDR1 SGHDT and CDR2 YYEEEE. V lost 4 bases and J lost 7; bases outside the gene matches: 13. The CDR3 is 16 residues long. The CDR3, as DNA: TGTGCCAGCAGCACGGGTCGACAGGGGAATAGACAGCCCCAGCATTTT. It codes for CASSTGRQGNRQPQHF.